This paragraph reports one TCR beta chain. The source of the sample is a study of CD8+ T cells in alopecia areata. CDR1 and CDR2 from the germline V gene are GTSNPN and SVGIG (reference sequence). Germline trimming cut 4 bases from V and 4 bases from J; bases unmatched to any gene: 7. The CDR3 spans 16 residues. Described treatment: oral pan-JAK inhibitor, 5-10 mg twice daily. PBMCs yielded sorted CD4+ and CD8+ T cells. Once RNA had been extracted, it was reverse transcribed into cDNA to act as the sequencing template. Method: immunoSEQ multiplex PCR; TCRdb's copy keeps in-frame clones and lacks some. The sample has around 210,000 clones, 64% seen once; the top ten hold around 3.9%.

Material: CD4+ T cells sorted from blood, obtained at week 4, from a patient treated with tofacitinib. The sequence was obtained from a human donor with alopecia areata. J is TRBJ2-3 and V is TRBV30; TRBD2 matches 14 bases. This chain's CDR3 is CAWTHGLAGGSDTQYF. The DNA of the CDR3 is TGTGCCTGGACCCACGGACTAGCGGGGGGTTCAGATACGCAGTATTTT.